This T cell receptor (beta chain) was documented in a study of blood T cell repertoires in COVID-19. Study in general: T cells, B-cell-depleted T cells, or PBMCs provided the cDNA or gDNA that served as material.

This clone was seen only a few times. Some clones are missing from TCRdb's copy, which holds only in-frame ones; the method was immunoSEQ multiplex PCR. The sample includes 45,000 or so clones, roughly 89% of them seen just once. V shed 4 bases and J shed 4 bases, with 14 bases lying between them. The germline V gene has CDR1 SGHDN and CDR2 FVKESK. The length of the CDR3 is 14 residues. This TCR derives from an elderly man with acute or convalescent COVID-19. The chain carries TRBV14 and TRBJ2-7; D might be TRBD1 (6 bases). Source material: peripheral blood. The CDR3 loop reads CASSPGTPLYEQYF. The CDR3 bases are TGTGCCAGCAGCCCCGGGACACCCCTGTACGAGCAGTACTTC.